This TCR beta chain was documented in a study of T cell changes during pregnancy in multiple sclerosis. The CDR3 totals 14 residues. Germline V gene sequence: CDR1 LNHDA, CDR2 SQIVND (reference sequence). V shed 5 bases and J shed 7 bases, with 14 bases lying between them. This clone was seen more than once but under ten times. The protocol was immunoSEQ multiplex PCR, while the TCRdb copy is restricted to in-frame clones and leaves out a portion. The table includes about 75,000 clones, approximately 95% detected once. The clonotype was recovered from a female donor with multiple sclerosis, enrolled in a pregnancy study. This chain connects TRBV19 to TRBJ1-4, with no clear D. Sample: CD4+ T cells from peripheral blood mononuclear cells, taken after pregnancy. In DNA, the CDR3 is TGTGCCAGTAGTCCCCGCAGGTTCGGTGAAAAACTGTTTTTT. As protein: CASSPRRFGEKLFF.